The 9 T cell receptor beta chains given below trace back to one sample, sequenced in a study of cytomegalovirus exposure and HLA in healthy donors. The PCR used 60 Vbeta and 13 Jbeta primers. Some clones are missing from TCRdb's copy, which holds only in-frame ones; the method was immunoSEQ multiplex PCR. The sample carries about 110,000 clones, 83% recorded once. Sequences were obtained from PBMCs. The receptor set was obtained from a young man in good health and CMV-seronegative.

The chain couples TRBV28 to TRBJ1-1, with TRBD1 matching over 10 bases. Germline loops: CDR1 MDHEN, CDR2 SYDVKM. The CDR3 is 15 amino acids. V lost 5 bases, J lost 5 bases, and 8 bases stayed unmatched. The CDR3 reads CASSPRTGGFTEAFF. The DNA of the CDR3 is TGTGCCAGCAGTCCCCGGACAGGGGGATTTACTGAAGCTTTCTTT.

The chain recombines TRBV5-6 with TRBJ2-6, with D unclear. Germline assignment: CDR1 SGHDT and CDR2 YYEEEE. This CDR3 contains 15 residues. V lost 0 bases, J lost 4 bases, and 8 bases lay in between. The CDR3 DNA reads as TGTGCCAGCAGCTTGGCGGGTCCCGGGGCCAACGTCCTGACTTTC. Translated, it gives CASSLAGPGANVLTF.

This chain uses TRBV10-1 with TRBJ2-3; TRBD1 matches at 10 bases. This CDR3 spans 16 amino acids. The germline V gene encodes CDR1 WNHNN and CDR2 SYGVQD (reference sequence). The ends lost 7 bases at V and 5 bases at J; junction bases unmatched: 12. The CDR3 DNA reads TGCGCCAGCAAACACCTCGACAGGGGGCTGAAAGATACGCAGTATTTT. Translation gives CASKHLDRGLKDTQYF.

The gene calls are TRBV6-1 and TRBJ1-1; D is uncertain. Trimming cost V 3 bases and J 11 bases, with 16 bases left between them. This CDR3 is built from 13 residues. Germline values: CDR1 MNHNS, CDR2 SASEGT. The CDR3 nucleotides read TGTGCCAGCAGTGAGACTCCGAAGGTTAAGGCTTTCTTT. Protein product: CASSETPKVKAFF.

V and J are TRBV28 and TRBJ1-1; D possibly corresponds to TRBD1 (5 bases). The CDR3 length is 14 residues. Trimming removed 4 bases from V and 5 bases from J, with 14 bases in between. CDR1 is MDHEN and CDR2 is SYDVKM in the germline V gene. This chain's CDR3 is CASSWGGVETEAFF. DNA of the CDR3: TGTGCCAGCAGTTGGGGAGGGGTAGAAACTGAAGCTTTCTTT.

This clone was counted a single time. DNA for the CDR3: TGTGCCAGCAGCTTGGAGACAGCTGATAATTCACCCCTCCACTTT. Translated: CASSLETADNSPLHF. The rearrangement joins TRBV7-9 to TRBJ1-6, with a weak D call TRBD1 (5 bases). The germline V gene encodes CDR1 SEHNR and CDR2 FQNEAQ (reference sequence). Trimming shortened V by 3 bases and J by 5 bases, and 11 bases separated the two germline ends. This CDR3 is 15 amino acids long.

This clone was counted once. The V and J genes are TRBV12-5 and TRBJ1-5; tentatively, D is TRBD1 (6 bases). From germline, CDR1 is LGHNT and CDR2 FRNRAP. The ends were cut back, 6 bases at V and 9 bases at J, with 18 bases in the middle. CDR3 size: 14 residues. CDR3 nucleotides: TGTGCTAGTGGAAGGGACACCGGAGTATGGCCCCAGCATTTT. This encodes CASGRDTGVWPQHF.

Only a few counts were recorded for this clone. This chain connects TRBV27 to TRBJ2-7; a possible D gene is TRBD1 (5 bases). Germline V lookup: CDR1 MNHEY, CDR2 SMNVEV (reference sequence). Trimming removed 2 bases at V and 2 bases at J, with 22 bases between. This CDR3 region has 18 residues. CDR3 loop: CASSLEARGGRTTYEQYF. CDR3 DNA sequence: TGTGCCAGCAGTTTAGAAGCAAGGGGTGGCAGGACAACCTACGAGCAGTACTTC.

Turning to this clone: A read error may account for a junction end that differs from germline. The rearrangement uses TRBV11-2 and TRBJ2-3; 11 nucleotides align to TRBD2. This CDR3 has 13 residues. The germline gives CDR1 SGHAT, CDR2 FQNNGV. The CDR3, as DNA: TGTGCCAGCAGTTTAGCGGGGGGGGATACGCAGTATTTT. This codes for CASSLAGGDTQYF.